This entry lists 17 T cell receptor beta chains sequenced from one sample in a study of radiation and T cells in renal cell carcinoma. Specified time point: baseline pretreatment blood. Treatment reported: 15 Gy SBRT to primary tumor, nephrectomy 4 weeks later. Profiling relied on immunoSEQ multiplex PCR, and the TCRdb table lists in-frame clones only, not all of them. Of about 130,000 clones detected, 70% to 90% appear once; the ten largest clones hold around 11%. Here the sequenced sample was blood, taken from a patient whose treatment included radiotherapy and nephrectomy. These receptors all come from a woman aged 45 to 65 with renal cell carcinoma.

To note about this clone: Mismatch with germline at one junction end may stem from a read error. The chain has TRBV19 and TRBJ2-6; the D gene is possibly TRBD1 (5 bases). CDR1 and CDR2 from the germline V gene are LNHDA and SQIVND (reference sequence). The CDR3 loop spans 15 amino acids. CDR3 protein: CASSQPGPGTNVLTF. The CDR3 region has the DNA TGTGCCAGTAGTCAACCAGGGCCTGGGACCAACGTCCTGACTTTC.

This chain links TRBV1 with TRBJ2-3; whether TRBD2, the table's D call, matches the DNA was not checked. TRBV1 corresponds to a pseudogene. The CDR3 totals 17 residues. This CDR3 is CTSSQEVTGGPSDTQYF. The CDR3 coding sequence is TGCACCAGCAGCCAAGAAGTCACGGGGGGGCCCTCAGATACGCAGTATTTT.

The gene calls are TRBV11-2 and TRBJ1-4; no definite D call. Germline V gene data show CDR1 as SGHAT and CDR2 as FQNNGV. The V end was cut by 0 bases, the J end by 7 bases, with 9 bases between. The CDR3 is made up of 14 amino acids. The chain's CDR3 is CASSLDLEVEKLFF. The CDR3 DNA reads TGTGCCAGCAGCTTAGATCTAGAGGTTGAAAAACTGTTTTTT.

A note on this clone: The junction shows a germline mismatch at one end, possibly a read error. The chain recombines TRBV7-9 with TRBJ2-3; perhaps TRBD1 as D (6 bases). Germline assignment: CDR1 SEHNR and CDR2 FQNEAQ (reference sequence). This CDR3 comprises 16 residues. The DNA for the CDR3 is TGTGCCAGCAGCTTAGAGGCAGGGGCGACCACATATACGCAGTATTTT. Amino acids: CASSLEAGATTYTQYF.

The V call is TRBV6-5, the J call TRBJ1-5; D is uncertain. This CDR3 spans 12 amino acids. V was cut by 4 bases and J by 8 bases, with 9 bases left in between. Looked up from germline, CDR1 is MNHEY and CDR2 is SVGAGI. The CDR3 reads CASSSFGEPQHF. The CDR3 DNA sequence: TGTGCCAGCAGTTCCTTTGGGGAGCCCCAGCATTTT.

J is TRBJ1-1 and V is TRBV7-9, with D perhaps matching TRBD1 (6 bases). This CDR3 is built from 15 residues. The germline CDR1 and CDR2 sequences are SEHNR and FQNEAQ (reference sequence). Trimming took off 0 bases at V and 2 bases at J, with 10 bases between the two ends. CDR3 in DNA: TGTGCCAGCAGCTTAGCGGGACAAGGAAACACTGAAGCTTTCTTT. Amino acids: CASSLAGQGNTEAFF.

The chain uses TRBV18 and TRBJ2-3, with unresolved D. CDR1 is KGHSH, CDR2 LQKENI, per germline. This CDR3 contains 13 residues. V was cut by 3 bases and J by 2 bases, with 6 bases left in between. CDR3 region: CASSPGDTDTQYF. CDR3 coding DNA: TGTGCCAGCTCACCCGGAGACACAGATACGCAGTATTTT.

A single count supports this clone. The chain has TRBV7-2 and TRBJ1-3; D perhaps matches TRBD1 (5 bases). The CDR3 length is 13 residues. CDR1 is SGHTA, CDR2 FQGNSA, per germline. V lost 5 bases, J lost 4 bases, and 9 bases lay in between. In nucleotides, the CDR3 is TGTGCCAGCAGCAACAGACAGGGAAACACCATATATTTT. As protein: CASSNRQGNTIYF.

V usage is TRBV6-5 and J usage is TRBJ1-4; D gene unclear. The CDR3 spans 15 residues. The V end lost 5 bases, the J end lost 4 bases, and 14 bases lay between the germline ends. Germline V lookup: CDR1 MNHEY, CDR2 SVGAGI. This CDR3 reads CASSTHRTDNEKLFF. DNA for the CDR3: TGTGCCAGCAGTACCCATAGGACGGATAATGAAAAACTGTTTTTT.

On this clone: Distinct nucleotide sequences in the sample also encode this CDR3. The rearrangement links TRBV5-4 to TRBJ2-5, with TRBD2 matching over 9 bases. The ends lost 5 bases at V and 1 base at J; junction bases unmatched: 3. The V gene's germline CDR1 is SGHNT and CDR2 YYREEE (reference sequence). This CDR3 is 14 amino acids long. CDR3 loop: CASSLAGTQETQYF. CDR3 DNA sequence: TGTGCCAGCAGTCTAGCGGGGACCCAAGAGACCCAGTACTTC.

The J gene is TRBJ2-7, the V gene TRBV7-9; 12 bases fit TRBD1. CDR1 SEHNR and CDR2 FQNEAQ come from the germline V gene (reference sequence). V was pared by 5 bases and J by 0 bases, with 14 bases of the junction left unmatched. This CDR3 has 19 residues. CDR3 loop: CASSPYRWDRGLSSYEQYF. Here the CDR3 DNA reads TGTGCCAGCAGCCCCTACCGGTGGGACAGGGGGCTGTCCTCCTACGAGCAGTACTTC.

This rearrangement joins TRBV5-4 to TRBJ2-2; 13 bases align to TRBD2. This CDR3 spans 18 amino acids. Germline V gene sequence: CDR1 SGHNT, CDR2 YYREEE (reference sequence). Germline trimming cut 3 bases from V and 9 bases from J; bases unmatched to any gene: 14. In DNA form, the CDR3 reads TGTGCCAGCAGCTCCGTCGGACTAGCGGGGGTTATAAGGCGGGAGCTGTTTTTT. This codes for CASSSVGLAGVIRRELFF.

V is TRBV11-1 and J is TRBJ1-1, with D perhaps matching TRBD1 (5 bases). CDR1 is SGHAT and CDR2 is FQDESV in the germline V gene (reference sequence). Trimming removed 2 bases from V and 1 base from J, with 11 bases in between. This CDR3 contains 15 residues. This chain's CDR3 is CASSLRGLSNTEAFF. The CDR3 DNA reads TGTGCCAGCAGCTTAAGGGGCCTATCGAACACTGAAGCTTTCTTT.

The chain links TRBV18 to TRBJ2-5, with D perhaps TRBD1 (5 bases). The CDR3 is 14 amino acids. The germline CDR1 and CDR2 sequences are KGHSH and LQKENI. V was trimmed by 8 bases and J by 2 bases, leaving 15 bases between them. CDR3 residues: CASTRGATQETQYF. The CDR3 DNA sequence: TGTGCCAGCACCCGTGGGGCTACTCAAGAGACCCAGTACTTC.

V usage is TRBV28 and J usage is TRBJ1-1; D not certain. The CDR3 totals 12 residues. V was trimmed by 1 base and J by 6 bases, leaving 6 bases between them. Per germline, CDR1 MDHEN and CDR2 SYDVKM. The CDR3 coding sequence is TGTGCCAGCAGTTTATTGAGGGCTGAAGCTTTCTTT. Residues: CASSLLRAEAFF.

In this sample, this clone turned up a few times. CDR3 in amino acids: CAWKGLLNTEAFF. For the CDR3, the DNA is TGTGCCTGGAAAGGTTTGCTGAACACTGAAGCTTTCTTT. The chain joins TRBV30 to TRBJ1-1; D call uncertain. CDR1 GTSNPN and CDR2 SVGIG come from the germline V gene (reference sequence). Trimming pared 4 bases from V and 0 bases from J, leaving 9 bases between. The CDR3 covers 13 residues.

The chain recombines TRBV19 with TRBJ2-2; D ambiguous. V was shortened by 3 bases and J by 3 bases, with 11 bases between the two germline ends. Germline CDR1 LNHDA, CDR2 SQIVND (reference sequence). The length of the CDR3 is 15 residues. The chain's CDR3 is CASSIGTVYTGELFF. DNA for the CDR3: TGTGCCAGTAGTATTGGTACAGTGTACACCGGGGAGCTGTTTTTT.